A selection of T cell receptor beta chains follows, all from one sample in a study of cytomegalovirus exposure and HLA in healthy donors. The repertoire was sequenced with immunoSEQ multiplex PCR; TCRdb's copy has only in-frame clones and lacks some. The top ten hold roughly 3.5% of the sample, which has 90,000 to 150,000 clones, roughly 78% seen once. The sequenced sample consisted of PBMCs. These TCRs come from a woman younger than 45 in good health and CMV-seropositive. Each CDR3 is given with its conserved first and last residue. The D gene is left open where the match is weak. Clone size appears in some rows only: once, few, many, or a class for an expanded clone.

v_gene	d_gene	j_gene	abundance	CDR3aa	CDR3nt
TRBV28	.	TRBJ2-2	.	CASSPQGSGTGELFF	TGTGCCAGCAGCCCCCAGGGTTCTGGTACCGGGGAGCTGTTTTTT
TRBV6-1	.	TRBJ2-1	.	CASSDQGGSYNEQFF	TGTGCCAGCAGTGATCAGGGGGGCTCCTACAATGAGCAGTTCTTC
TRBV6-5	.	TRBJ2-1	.	CARRGLGYNEQFF	TGTGCCAGGCGGGGGCTCGGTTACAATGAGCAGTTCTTC
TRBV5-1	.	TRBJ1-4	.	CASSLQGEKLFF	TGCGCCAGCAGCTTACAGGGAGAAAAACTGTTTTTT
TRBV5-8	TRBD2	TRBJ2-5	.	CASSLGLAGDETQYF	TGTGCCAGCAGCTTGGGACTAGCGGGGGATGAGACCCAGTACTTC
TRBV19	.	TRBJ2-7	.	CASTVFLHGGDPYEQYF	TGTGCCAGTACAGTCTTTCTACATGGGGGCGATCCGTACGAGCAGTACTTC
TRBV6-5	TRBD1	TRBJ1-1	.	CASSSAATGGDTEAFF	TGTGCCAGCAGTTCCGCGGCGACAGGGGGCGACACTGAAGCTTTCTTT
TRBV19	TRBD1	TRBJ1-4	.	CASSIQPWDRFATNEKLFF	TGTGCCAGTAGTATACAGCCCTGGGACAGATTTGCAACTAATGAAAAACTGTTTTTT
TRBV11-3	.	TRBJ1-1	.	CASSDGFSEAFF	TGTGCCAGCAGCGACGGGTTCTCTGAAGCTTTCTTT
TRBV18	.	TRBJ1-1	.	CASSTNRVGGNTEAFF	TGTGCCAGCTCAACCAACAGGGTAGGAGGAAACACTGAAGCTTTCTTT
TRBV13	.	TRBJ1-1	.	CASSFHGGLEAFF	TGTGCCAGCAGCTTTCATGGGGGACTTGAAGCTTTCTTT
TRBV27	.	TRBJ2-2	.	CASSSHPLGAGELFF	TGTGCCAGCAGTTCCCACCCCCTCGGGGCCGGGGAGCTGTTTTTT
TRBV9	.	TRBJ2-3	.	CASSASSLPGARTDTQYF	TGTGCCAGCAGCGCTTCATCCCTCCCGGGAGCTCGCACAGATACGCAGTATTTT
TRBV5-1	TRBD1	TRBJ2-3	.	CASSLIQGAGTDTQYF	TGCGCCAGCAGCTTGATTCAGGGGGCGGGGACAGATACGCAGTATTTT
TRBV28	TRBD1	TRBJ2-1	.	CASSYEIQTGNPEQFF	TGTGCCAGCAGCTACGAAATACAGACAGGGAATCCTGAGCAGTTCTTC
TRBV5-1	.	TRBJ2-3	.	CASSLAGFGADTQYF	TGCGCCAGCAGCTTGGCAGGGTTCGGCGCAGATACGCAGTATTTT
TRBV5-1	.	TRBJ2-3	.	CASSLAVRTTSTDTQYF	TGCGCCAGCAGCTTGGCCGTGCGCACCACTAGCACAGATACGCAGTATTTT
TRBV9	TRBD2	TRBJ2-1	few	CASSGRLAGATSYNEQFF	TGTGCCAGCAGCGGACGACTAGCGGGGGCCACCTCCTACAATGAGCAGTTCTTC
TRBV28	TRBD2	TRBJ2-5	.	CASRGSGGASQYF	TGTGCCAGCAGAGGTAGCGGGGGGGCGAGTCAGTACTTC
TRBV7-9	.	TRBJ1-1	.	CASTSAFTEAFF	TGTGCCAGCACCTCAGCCTTCACTGAAGCTTTCTTT
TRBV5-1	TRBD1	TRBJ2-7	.	CASSLAHRGKSDPEYYEQYF	TGCGCCAGCAGCTTGGCCCACAGGGGGAAAAGTGACCCGGAATACTACGAGCAGTACTTC
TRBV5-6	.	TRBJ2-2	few	CASSGRNTGELFF	TGTGCCAGCAGCGGCCGGAACACCGGGGAGCTGTTTTTT
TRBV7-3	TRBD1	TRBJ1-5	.	CASSLDRNQPQHF	TGTGCCAGCAGCTTGGACAGGAATCAGCCCCAGCATTTT
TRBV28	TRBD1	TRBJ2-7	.	CASSLPPWTGKNEQYF	TGTGCCAGCAGCTTACCGCCCTGGACAGGGAAGAACGAGCAGTACTTC
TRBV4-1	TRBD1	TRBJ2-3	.	CASSAQTRDRGPDTQYF	TGCGCCAGCAGCGCTCAGACCCGGGACAGGGGGCCAGATACGCAGTATTTT
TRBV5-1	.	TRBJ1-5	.	CASSLAPGFDQPQHF	TGCGCCAGCAGCTTGGCCCCAGGGTTCGATCAGCCCCAGCATTTT
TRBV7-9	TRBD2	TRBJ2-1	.	CASSPGLVPNEQFF	TGTGCCAGCAGCCCCGGACTAGTTCCTAATGAGCAGTTCTTC
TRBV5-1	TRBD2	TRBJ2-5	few	CASSLIPTSGEETQYF	TGCGCCAGCAGCTTGATCCCGACTAGCGGGGAGGAGACCCAGTACTTC
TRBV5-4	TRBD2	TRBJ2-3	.	CASSWGSGLAGGTDTQYF	TGTGCCAGCAGCTGGGGGAGCGGGCTAGCGGGGGGTACAGATACGCAGTATTTT
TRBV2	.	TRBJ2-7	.	CASSEATRDQGEQYF	TGTGCCAGCAGTGAAGCAACCAGGGATCAGGGGGAGCAGTACTTC
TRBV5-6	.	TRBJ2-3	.	CASSLGQLPYTDTQYF	TGTGCCAGCAGCTTGGGACAGCTACCTTACACAGATACGCAGTATTTT
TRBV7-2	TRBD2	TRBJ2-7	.	CASSLMRGALDF	TGTGCCAGCAGCTTAATGCGGGGGGCATTGGACTTC
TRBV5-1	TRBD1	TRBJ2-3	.	CASSHRRDRATDTQYF	TGCGCCAGCAGCCACAGACGGGACAGGGCGACAGATACGCAGTATTTT
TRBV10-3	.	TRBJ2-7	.	CAISESSVLSGEQYF	TGTGCCATCAGTGAGTCGAGTGTTCTCAGCGGCGAGCAGTACTTC
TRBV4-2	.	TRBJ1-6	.	CASSQERLSPLHF	TGTGCCAGCAGCCAAGAGCGTCTCTCACCCCTCCACTTT
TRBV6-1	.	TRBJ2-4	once	CASSELVGGAKNIQYF	TGTGCCAGCAGTGAATTGGTTGGGGGGGCCAAAAACATTCAGTACTTC
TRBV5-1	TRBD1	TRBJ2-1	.	CASSAPTGNSYNEQFF	TGCGCCAGCAGCGCCCCGACAGGGAATTCCTACAATGAGCAGTTCTTC
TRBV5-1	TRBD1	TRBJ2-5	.	CASSLRPGGAETQYF	TGCGCCAGCAGCTTGCGGCCAGGGGGCGCGGAGACCCAGTACTTC
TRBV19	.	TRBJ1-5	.	CASRRGLGNQPQHF	TGTGCCAGTAGAAGGGGACTGGGTAATCAGCCCCAGCATTTT
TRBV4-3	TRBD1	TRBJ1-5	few	CASSQTPGGVQPQHF	TGCGCCAGCAGCCAAACCCCAGGGGGCGTTCAGCCCCAGCATTTT
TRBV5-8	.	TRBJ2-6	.	CASRLSSGANVLTF	TGTGCCAGCAGACTGAGCTCTGGGGCCAACGTCCTGACTTTC
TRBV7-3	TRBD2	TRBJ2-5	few	CASSSRGVGETQYF	TGTGCCAGCAGCTCCCGGGGGGTCGGGGAGACCCAGTACTTC
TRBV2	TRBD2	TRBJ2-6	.	CASSVVLSGGRVRANVLTF	TGTGCCAGCAGTGTCGTATTGAGCGGGGGGAGGGTTAGAGCCAACGTCCTGACTTTC
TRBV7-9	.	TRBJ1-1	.	CASTPGAFF	TGTGCCAGCACACCAGGTGCTTTCTTT
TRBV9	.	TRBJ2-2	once	CASSPPDGSGELFF	TGTGCCAGCAGCCCACCCGACGGGTCCGGGGAGCTGTTTTTT
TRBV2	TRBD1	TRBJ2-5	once	CASSEGTGGGEETQYF	TGTGCCAGCAGTGAAGGGACAGGGGGCGGGGAAGAGACCCAGTACTTC
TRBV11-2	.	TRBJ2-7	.	CASSLGGSSYEQYF	TGTGCCAGCAGCTTAGGTGGGAGCTCCTACGAGCAGTACTTC
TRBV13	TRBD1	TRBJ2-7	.	CASSNLRDRGSYEQYF	TGTGCCAGCAGCAACCTCCGGGACAGGGGCTCCTACGAGCAGTACTTC
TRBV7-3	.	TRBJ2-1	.	CASSLTGGGPYNEQFF	TGTGCCAGCAGCTTAACTGGCGGGGGCCCCTACAATGAGCAGTTCTTC
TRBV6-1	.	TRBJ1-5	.	CASRSTSNQPQHF	TGTGCCAGCAGGAGTACTAGCAATCAGCCCCAGCATTTT
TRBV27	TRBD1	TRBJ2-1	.	CASSLAGTGYNEQFF	TGTGCCAGCAGTTTAGCCGGGACAGGATACAATGAGCAGTTCTTC
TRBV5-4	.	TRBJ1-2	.	CASSFQATSGYTF	TGTGCCAGCAGCTTCCAGGCGACGAGTGGCTACACCTTC
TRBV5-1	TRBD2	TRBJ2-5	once	CASTVGGSKETQYF	TGCGCCAGCACTGTGGGGGGGTCCAAAGAGACCCAGTACTTC